This TCR beta chain comes out of a study of tumor-infiltrating lymphocytes in primary liver carcinoma. Study-level background: Those enrolled were patients of both sexes, who were aged 30 to 69 years.

Constant-region priming of roughly 490 ng total RNA yielded TCR beta cDNA. TCR beta libraries came from three nested multiplex PCR rounds using slightly modified ARM-PCR. Investigators reported that the first two PCR rounds, at 10 cycles each, used TRBV1-TRBV30 forward primers with a C-beta reverse primer. TCRdb recomputed calls from the multiplex PCR reads with MiXCR, one row per CDR3 protein. The sample consists of about 200,000 distinct CDR3 sequences, around three fifths of them appearing once. This clonotype was counted at least ten times. The V segment lost 2 bases and the J segment 8 bases; nucleotides outside the gene matches: 5. Germline CDR1 and CDR2: SGHVS and FQNEAQ. The CDR3 is 14 residues long. Germline DNA was also extracted, while the blood RNA originated from unsorted whole blood.

The receptor was derived from an older woman with primary liver carcinoma and hepatitis B virus infection. The sample taken for sequencing was peripheral blood. V and J are TRBV7-8 and TRBJ1-2, with 10 positions matching TRBD1. CDR3 DNA: TGTGCCAGCAGCTTAACTGGACAGGGGGACGGCTACACCTTC. As protein: CASSLTGQGDGYTF.